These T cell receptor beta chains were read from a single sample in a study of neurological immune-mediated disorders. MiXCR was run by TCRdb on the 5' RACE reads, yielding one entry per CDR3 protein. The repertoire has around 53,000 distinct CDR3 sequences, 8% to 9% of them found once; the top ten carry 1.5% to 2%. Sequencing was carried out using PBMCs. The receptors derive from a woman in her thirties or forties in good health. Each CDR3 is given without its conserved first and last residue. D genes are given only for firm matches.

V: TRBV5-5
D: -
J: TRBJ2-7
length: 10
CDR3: ASSLRSGEQY

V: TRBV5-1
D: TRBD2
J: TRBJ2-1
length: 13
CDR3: ASSPGTSASNEQF

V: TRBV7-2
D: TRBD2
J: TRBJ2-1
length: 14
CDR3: ASSGGLAGGYNEQF

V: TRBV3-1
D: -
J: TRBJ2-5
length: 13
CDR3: ASSQGVTTQETQY

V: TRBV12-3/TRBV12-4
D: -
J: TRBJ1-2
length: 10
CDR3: ASSFGNYGYT

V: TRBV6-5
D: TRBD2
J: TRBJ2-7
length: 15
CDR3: ASSYSGLAGEFYEQY

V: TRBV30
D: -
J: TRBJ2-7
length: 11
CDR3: AWTRGTAYEQY

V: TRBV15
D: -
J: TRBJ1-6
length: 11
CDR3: ATSRDQGRTLH

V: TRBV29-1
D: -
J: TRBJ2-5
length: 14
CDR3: SVEVRAASKGETQY

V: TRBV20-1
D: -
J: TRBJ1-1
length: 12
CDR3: SAREGAMNTEAF

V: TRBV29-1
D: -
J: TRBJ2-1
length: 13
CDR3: SVGKGQSSYNEQF

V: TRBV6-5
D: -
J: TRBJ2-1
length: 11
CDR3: ASSYQLTNEHF

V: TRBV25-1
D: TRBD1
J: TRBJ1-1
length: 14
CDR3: ASSPRTGEKNTEAF

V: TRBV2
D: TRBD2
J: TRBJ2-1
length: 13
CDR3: ASSEGREFYNEQF

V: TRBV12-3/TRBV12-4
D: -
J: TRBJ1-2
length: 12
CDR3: ASSLRSAVYGYT

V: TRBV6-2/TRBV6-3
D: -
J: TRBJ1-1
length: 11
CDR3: ASSRDGNTEAF

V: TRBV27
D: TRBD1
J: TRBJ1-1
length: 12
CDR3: ASRAGQGRLKAF

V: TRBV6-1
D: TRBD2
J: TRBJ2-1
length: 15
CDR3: ASSGFQSGGTYNEQF

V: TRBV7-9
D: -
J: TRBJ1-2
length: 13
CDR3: ASSLPPAGPRGYT

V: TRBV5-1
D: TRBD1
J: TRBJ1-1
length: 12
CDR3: ASSLGNRGSEAF

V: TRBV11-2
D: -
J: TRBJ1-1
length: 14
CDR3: ASSPYRGGANTEAF

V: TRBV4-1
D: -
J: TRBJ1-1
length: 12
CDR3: ASSQNDLGAEAF

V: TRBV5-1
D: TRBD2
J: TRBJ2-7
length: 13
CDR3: ASSLVRGGHDEQY

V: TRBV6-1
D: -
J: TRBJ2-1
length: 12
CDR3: ASSEFQQNNEQF

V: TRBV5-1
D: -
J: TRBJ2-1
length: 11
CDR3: ASSFSSPNEQF

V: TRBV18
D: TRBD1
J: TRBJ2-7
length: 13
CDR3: ASPPIQGVAYEQY

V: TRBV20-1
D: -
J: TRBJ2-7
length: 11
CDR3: SVRDWPSYEQY

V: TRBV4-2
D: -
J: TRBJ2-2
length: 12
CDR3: ASSQEGGTGELF

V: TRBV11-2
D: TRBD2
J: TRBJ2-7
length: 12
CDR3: ASSLGAGDYEQY

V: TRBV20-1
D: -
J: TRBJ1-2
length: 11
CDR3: SARPDANYGYT

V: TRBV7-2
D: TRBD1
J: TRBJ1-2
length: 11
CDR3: ASSQTGWFGYT

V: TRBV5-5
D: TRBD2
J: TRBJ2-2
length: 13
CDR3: ASSYGGRHTGELF

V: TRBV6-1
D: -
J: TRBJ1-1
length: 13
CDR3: ASSSTWQMNTEAF

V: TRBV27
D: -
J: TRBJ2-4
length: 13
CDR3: ASTGTGLAKNIQY

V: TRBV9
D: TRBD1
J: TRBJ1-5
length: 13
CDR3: ASSRETGSNQPQH

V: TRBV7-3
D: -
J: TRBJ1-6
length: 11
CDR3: ASSLIQGSPLH

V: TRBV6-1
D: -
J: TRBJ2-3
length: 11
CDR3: ASSEIGPDTQY

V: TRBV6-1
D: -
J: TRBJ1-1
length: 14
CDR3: ASSEPRSGMNTEAF

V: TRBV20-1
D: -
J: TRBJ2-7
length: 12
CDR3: RARGTNGTYEQY

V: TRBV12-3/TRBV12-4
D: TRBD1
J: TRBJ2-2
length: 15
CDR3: ASSLFAGGVVTGELF

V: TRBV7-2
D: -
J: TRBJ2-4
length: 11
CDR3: ANSFTGGDIQY

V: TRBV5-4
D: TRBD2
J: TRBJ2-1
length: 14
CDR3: ASSLGGGRLDNEQF

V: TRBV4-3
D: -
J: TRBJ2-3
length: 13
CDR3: ASSPLRGKADTQY

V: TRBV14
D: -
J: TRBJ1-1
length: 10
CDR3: ASSQQSTEAF

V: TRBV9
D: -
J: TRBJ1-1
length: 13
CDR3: ASSLDPGSNTEAF

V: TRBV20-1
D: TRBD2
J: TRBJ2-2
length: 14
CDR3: SARDPASGKDGELF

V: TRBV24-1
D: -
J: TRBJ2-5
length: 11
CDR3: ATSEEYQETQY

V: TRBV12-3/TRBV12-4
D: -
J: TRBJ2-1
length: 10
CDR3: ASSHEGTEQF

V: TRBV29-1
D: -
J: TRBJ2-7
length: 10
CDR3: SVGQPGYEQY